This T cell receptor beta chain was identified during a study of tumor and adjacent non-tumor tissue in lung cancer. TCRbeta libraries were built with three rounds of nested PCR, modified from ARM-PCR. TCRdb analysed the multiplex PCR reads with MiXCR anew, one entry per CDR3 protein. Of around 74,000 distinct CDR3 sequences listed, around 70% are singletons. Points on this clonotype: The antigen is not known.

Notes on the study in general: Significantly higher TCR diversity was found in tumor than normal lung.

The template was RNA from unsorted bulk tissue. The sample consisted of lung tumor tissue. The sequence came from a woman aged 70-85 years with non-small cell lung cancer.

CDR3 protein: CASSQDQGYRAIQYF. CDR3 nucleotide sequence: TGCGCCAGCAGCCAAGATCAGGGGTACAGGGCGATCCAGTACTTC. The chain joins TRBV4-1 to TRBJ2-5, with a possible D match to TRBD1 (6 bases). This CDR3 has 15 amino acids. V shed 0 bases and J shed 10 bases, with 18 bases lying between them. Germline values: CDR1 MGHRA, CDR2 YSYEKL.